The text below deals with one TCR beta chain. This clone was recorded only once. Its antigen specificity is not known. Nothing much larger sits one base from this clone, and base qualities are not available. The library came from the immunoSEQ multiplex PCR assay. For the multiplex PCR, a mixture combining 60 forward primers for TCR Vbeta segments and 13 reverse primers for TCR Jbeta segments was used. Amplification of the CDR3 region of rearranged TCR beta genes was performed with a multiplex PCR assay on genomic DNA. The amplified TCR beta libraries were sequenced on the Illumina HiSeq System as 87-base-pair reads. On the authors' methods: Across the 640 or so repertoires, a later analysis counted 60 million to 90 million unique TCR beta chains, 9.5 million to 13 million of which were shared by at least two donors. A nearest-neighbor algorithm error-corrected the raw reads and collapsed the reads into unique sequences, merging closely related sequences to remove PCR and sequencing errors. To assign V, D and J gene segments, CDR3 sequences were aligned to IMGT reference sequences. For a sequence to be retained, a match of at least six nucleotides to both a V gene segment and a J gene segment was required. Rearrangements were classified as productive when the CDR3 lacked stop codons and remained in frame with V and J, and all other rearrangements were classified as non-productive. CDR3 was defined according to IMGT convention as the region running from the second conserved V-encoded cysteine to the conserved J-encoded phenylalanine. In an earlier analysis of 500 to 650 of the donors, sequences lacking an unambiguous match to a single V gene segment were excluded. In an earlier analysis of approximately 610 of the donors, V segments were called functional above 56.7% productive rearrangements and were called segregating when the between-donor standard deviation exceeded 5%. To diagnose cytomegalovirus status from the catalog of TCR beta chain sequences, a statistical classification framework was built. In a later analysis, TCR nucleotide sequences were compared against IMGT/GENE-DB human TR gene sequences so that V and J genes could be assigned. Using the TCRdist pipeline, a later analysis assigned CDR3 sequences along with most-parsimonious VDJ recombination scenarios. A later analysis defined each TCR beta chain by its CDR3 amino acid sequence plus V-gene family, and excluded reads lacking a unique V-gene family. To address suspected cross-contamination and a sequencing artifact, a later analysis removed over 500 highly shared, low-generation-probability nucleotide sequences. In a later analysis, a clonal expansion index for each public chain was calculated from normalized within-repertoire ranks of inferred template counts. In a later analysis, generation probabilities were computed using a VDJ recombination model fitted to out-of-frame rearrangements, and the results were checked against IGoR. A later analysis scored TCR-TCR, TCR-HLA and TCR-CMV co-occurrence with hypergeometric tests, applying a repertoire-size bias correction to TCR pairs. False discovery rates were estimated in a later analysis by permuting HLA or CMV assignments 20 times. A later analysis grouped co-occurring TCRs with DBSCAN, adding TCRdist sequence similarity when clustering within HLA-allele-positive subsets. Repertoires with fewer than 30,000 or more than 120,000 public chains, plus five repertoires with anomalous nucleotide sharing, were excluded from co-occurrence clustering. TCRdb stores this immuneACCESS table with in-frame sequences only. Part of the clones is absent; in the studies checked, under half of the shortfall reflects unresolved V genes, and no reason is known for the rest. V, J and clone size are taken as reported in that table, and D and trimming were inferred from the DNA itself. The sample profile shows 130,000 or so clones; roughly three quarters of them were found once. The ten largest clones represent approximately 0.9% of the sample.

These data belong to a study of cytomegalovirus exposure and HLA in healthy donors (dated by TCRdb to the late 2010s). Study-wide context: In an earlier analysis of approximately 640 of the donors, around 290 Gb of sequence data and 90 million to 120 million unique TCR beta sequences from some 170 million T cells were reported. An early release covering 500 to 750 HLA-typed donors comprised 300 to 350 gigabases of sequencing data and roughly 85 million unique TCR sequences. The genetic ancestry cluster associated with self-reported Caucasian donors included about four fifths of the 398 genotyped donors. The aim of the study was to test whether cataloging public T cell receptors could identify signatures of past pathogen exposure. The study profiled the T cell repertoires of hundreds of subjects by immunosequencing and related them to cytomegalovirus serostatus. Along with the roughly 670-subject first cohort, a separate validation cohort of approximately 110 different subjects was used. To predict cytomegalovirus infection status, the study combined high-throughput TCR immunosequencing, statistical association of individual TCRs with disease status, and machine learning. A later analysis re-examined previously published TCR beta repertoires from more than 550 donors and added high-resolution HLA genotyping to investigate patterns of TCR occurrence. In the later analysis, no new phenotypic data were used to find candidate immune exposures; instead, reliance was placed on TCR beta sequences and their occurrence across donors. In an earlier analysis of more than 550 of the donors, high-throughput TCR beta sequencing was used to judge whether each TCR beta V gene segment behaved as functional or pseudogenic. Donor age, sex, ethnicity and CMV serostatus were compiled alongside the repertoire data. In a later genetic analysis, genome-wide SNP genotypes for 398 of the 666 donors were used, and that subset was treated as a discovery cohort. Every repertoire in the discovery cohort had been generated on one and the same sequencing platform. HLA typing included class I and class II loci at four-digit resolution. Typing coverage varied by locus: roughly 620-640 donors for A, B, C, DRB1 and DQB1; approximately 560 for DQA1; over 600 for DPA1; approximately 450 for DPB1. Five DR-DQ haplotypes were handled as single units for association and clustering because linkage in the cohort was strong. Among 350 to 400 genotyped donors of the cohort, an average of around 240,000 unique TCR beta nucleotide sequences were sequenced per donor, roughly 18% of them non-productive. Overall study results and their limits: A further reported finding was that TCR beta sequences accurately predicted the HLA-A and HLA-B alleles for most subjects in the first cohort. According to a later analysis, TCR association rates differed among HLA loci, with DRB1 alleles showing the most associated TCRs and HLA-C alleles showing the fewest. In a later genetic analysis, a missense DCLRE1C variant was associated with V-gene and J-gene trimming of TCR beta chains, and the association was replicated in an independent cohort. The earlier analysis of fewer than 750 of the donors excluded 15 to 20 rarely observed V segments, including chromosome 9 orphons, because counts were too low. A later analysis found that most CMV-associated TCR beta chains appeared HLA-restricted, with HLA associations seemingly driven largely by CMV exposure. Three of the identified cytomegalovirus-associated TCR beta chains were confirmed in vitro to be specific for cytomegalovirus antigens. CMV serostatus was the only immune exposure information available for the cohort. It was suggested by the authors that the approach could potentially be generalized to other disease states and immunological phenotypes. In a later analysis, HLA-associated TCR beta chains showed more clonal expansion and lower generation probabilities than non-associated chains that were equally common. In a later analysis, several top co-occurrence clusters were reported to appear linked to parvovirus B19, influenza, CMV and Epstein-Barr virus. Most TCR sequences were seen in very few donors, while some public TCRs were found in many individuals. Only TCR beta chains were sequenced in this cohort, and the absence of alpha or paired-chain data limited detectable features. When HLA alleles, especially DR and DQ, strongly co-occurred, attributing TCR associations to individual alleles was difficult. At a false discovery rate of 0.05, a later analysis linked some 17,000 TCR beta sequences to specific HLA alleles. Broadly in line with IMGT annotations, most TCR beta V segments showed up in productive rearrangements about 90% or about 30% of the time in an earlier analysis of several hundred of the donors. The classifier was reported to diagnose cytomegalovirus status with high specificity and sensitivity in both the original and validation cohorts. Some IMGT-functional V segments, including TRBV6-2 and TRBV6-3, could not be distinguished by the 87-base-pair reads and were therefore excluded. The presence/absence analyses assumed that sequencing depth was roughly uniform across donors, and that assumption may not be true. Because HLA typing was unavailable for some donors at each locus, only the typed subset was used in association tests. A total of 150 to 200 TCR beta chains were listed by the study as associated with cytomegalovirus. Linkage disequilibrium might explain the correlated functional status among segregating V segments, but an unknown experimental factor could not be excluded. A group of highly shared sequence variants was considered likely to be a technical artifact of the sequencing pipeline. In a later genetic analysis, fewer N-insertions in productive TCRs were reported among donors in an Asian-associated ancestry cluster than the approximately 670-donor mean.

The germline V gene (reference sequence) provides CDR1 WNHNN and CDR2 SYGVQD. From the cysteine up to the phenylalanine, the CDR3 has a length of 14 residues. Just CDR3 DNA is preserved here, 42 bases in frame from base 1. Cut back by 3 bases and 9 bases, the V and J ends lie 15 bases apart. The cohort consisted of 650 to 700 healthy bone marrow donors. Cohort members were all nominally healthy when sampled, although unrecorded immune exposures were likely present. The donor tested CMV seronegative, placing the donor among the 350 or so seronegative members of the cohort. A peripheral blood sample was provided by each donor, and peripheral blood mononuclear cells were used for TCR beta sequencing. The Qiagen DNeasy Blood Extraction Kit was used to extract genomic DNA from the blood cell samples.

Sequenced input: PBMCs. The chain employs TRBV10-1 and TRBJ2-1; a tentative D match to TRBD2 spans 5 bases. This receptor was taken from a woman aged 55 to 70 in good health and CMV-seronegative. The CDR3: CASSDGGQMVEQFF. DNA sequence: TGCGCCAGCAGTGATGGCGGGCAGATGGTTGAGCAGTTCTTC.